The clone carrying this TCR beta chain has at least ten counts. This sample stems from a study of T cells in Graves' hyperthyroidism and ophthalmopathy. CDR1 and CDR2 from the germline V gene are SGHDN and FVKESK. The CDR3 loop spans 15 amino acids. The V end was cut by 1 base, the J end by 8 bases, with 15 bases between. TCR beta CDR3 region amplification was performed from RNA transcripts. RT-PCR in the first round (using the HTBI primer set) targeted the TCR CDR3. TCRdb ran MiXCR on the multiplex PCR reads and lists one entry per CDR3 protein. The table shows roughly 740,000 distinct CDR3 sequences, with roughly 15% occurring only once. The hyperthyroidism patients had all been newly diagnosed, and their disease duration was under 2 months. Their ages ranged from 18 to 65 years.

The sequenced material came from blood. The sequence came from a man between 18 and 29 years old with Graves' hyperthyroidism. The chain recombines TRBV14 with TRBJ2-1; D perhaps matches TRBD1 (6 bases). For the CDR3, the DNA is TGTGCCAGCAGCCAAGTTATGCAGGGGTGGGATGAGCAGTTCTTC. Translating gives CASSQVMQGWDEQFF.